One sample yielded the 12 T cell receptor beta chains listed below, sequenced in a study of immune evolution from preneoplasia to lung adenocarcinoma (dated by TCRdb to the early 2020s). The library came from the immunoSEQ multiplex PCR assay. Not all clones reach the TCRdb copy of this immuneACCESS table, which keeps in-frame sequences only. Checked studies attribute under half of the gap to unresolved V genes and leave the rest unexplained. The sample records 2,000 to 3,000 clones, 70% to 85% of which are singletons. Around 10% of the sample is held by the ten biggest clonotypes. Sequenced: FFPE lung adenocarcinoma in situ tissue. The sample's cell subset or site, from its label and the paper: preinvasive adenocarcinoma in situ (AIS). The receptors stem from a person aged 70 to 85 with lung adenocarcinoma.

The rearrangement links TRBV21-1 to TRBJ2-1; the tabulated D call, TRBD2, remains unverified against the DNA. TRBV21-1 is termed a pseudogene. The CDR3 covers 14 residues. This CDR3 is CASSKDGGDHEQFF. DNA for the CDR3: TGTGCCAGCAGCAAAGACGGAGGGGACCATGAGCAGTTCTTC.

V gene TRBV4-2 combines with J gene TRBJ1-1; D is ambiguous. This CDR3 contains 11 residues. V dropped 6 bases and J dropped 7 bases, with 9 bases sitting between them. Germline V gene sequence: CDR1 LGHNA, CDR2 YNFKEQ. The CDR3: CASSRTLEAFF. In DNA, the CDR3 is TGTGCCAGCAGTAGGACCCTTGAAGCTTTCTTT.

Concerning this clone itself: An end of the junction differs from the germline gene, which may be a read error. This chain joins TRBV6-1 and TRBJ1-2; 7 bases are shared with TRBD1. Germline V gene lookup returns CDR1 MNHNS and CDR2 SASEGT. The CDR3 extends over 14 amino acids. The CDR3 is CVSGSRGRDYGYTF. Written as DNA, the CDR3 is TGTGTCAGCGGATCGAGGGGGCGCGATTATGGCTACACCTTC.

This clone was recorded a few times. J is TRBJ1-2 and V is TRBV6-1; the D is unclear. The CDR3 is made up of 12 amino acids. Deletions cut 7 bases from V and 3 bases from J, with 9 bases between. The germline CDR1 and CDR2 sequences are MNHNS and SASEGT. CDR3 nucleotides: TGTGCCAGCACACTCGGGGACTATGGCTACACCTTC. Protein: CASTLGDYGYTF.

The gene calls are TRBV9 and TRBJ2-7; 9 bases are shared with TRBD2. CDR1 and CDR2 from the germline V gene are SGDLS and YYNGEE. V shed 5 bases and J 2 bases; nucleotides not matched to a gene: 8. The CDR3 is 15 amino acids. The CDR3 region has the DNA TGTGCCAGCAGTCTCATGGCGGGAGGGCCCTACGAGCAGTACTTC. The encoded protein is CASSLMAGGPYEQYF.

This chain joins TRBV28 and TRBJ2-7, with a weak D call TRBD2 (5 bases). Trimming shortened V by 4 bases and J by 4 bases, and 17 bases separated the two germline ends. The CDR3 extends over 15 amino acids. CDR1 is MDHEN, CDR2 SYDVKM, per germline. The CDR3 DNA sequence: TGTGCCAGCAGTTGGAGAGGGAGCGAGCCATACGAGCAGTACTTC. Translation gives CASSWRGSEPYEQYF.

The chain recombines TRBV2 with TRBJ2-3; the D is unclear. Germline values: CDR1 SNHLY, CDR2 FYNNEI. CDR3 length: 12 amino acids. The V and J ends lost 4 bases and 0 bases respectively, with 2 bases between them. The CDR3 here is CASSASTDTQYF. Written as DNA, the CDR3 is TGTGCCAGCAGTGCGAGCACAGATACGCAGTATTTT.

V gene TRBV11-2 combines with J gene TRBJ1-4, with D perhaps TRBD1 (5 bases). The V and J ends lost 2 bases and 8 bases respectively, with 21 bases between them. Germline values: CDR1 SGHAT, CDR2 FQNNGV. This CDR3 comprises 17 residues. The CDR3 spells CASSLIQVRWGVEKLFF. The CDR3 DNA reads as TGTGCCAGCAGCTTAATCCAGGTTCGGTGGGGCGTCGAAAAACTGTTTTTT.

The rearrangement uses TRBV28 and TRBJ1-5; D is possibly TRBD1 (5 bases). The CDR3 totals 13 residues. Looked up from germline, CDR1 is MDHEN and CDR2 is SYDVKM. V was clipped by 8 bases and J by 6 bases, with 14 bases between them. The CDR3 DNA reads TGTGCCAGCGGGACTGATTCGGGTCAGCCCCAGCATTTT. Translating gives CASGTDSGQPQHF.

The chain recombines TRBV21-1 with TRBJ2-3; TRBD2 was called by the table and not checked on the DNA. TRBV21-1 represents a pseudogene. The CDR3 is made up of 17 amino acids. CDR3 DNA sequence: TGTGCCAGCAGCGCCCGACTAGCGGGAGAGAGCACAGATACGCAGTATTTT. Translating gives CASSARLAGESTDTQYF.

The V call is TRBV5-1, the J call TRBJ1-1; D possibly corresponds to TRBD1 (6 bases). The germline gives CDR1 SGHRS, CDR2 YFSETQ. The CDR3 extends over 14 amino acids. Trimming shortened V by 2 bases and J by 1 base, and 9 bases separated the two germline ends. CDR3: CASSFQGWNTEAFF. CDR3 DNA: TGCGCCAGCAGCTTTCAGGGGTGGAACACTGAAGCTTTCTTT.

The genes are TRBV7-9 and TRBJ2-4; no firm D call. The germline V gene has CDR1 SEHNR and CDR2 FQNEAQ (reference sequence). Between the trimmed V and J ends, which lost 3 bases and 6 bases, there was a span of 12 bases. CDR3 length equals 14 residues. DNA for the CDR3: TGTGCCAGCAGCTTGGAAAAGACGACAAACATTCAGTACTTC. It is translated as CASSLEKTTNIQYF.